Shown below are 15 T cell receptor beta chains from a single sample sequenced in a study of human CD8 memory T cell subsets (dated by TCRdb to 2018 to 2021). A Human TCR Profiling Kit was used to prepare UMI-labeled 5' RACE TCRbeta libraries. Through TCRdb reprocessing, the reads give one entry per CDR3 protein sequence; DNA is omitted. The sample has some 8,000 distinct CDR3 sequences on record. Around a quarter of the sample is in the top ten clones. The specimen was CD8+ T cells from PBMCs. Receptor source: a human donor in good health.

The chain joins TRBV14 to TRBJ1-2; TCRdb selects TRBD1, and the lack of DNA leaves this call unchecked. Germline CDR1 and CDR2: SGHDN and FVKESK. The CDR3 spans 18 residues. The CDR3 spells CASSQDREDRRTNYGYTF.

CDR3 region: CASSRTSGLGEKLFF. This sequence joins TRBV7-8 and TRBJ1-4; TCRdb calls TRBD1, which cannot be checked without DNA. The CDR3 has 15 amino acids. The germline V gene encodes CDR1 SGHVS and CDR2 FQNEAQ. Based on the CDR3 plus reference TRBV7-8 and TRBJ1-4, the full variable domain is GAGVSQSPRYKVAKRGQDVALRCDPISGHVSLFWYQQALGQGPEFLTYFQNEAQLDKSGLPSDRFFAERPEGSVSTLKIQRTQQEDSAVYLCASSRTSGLGEKLFFGSGTQLSVL.

The CDR3 here is CASNVGHPNTEAFF. The chain has TRBV23-1 and TRBJ1-1; absent DNA, TCRdb's TRBD1 call cannot be checked. TRBV23-1 is labeled an ORF, and its function is uncertain. The CDR3 runs 14 residues.

CDR3 region: CASSLWRGDTEAFF. The chain uses TRBV28 and TRBJ1-1; TCRdb's D call of TRBD1 is untestable without DNA. CDR3 length: 14 amino acids. Germline CDR1 MDHEN, CDR2 SYDVKM.

V and J are TRBV7-8 and TRBJ2-3; TCRdb reports TRBD2, a call that lacks DNA to check it against. This CDR3 comprises 17 residues. Per the germline V gene, CDR1 is SGHVS and CDR2 is FQNEAQ. CDR3 region: CASSFTFGRGVTDTQYF.

The chain couples TRBV28 to TRBJ2-7; the TCRdb call, TRBD1, lacks DNA for checking. The CDR3 spans 15 residues. CDR1 is MDHEN and CDR2 is SYDVKM in the germline V gene. Here the CDR3 reads CASSQGVGGVYEQYF. Supplemented by reference TRBV28 and TRBJ2-7, the full variable domain reads DVKVTQSSRYLVKRTGEKVFLECVQDMDHENMFWYRQDPGLGLRLIYFSYDVKMKEKGDIPEGYSVSREKKERFSLILESASTNQTSMYLCASSQGVGGVYEQYFGPGTRLTVT.

This chain connects TRBV5-1 to TRBJ2-2; TCRdb's assignment of TRBD2 cannot be checked, as there is no DNA. This CDR3 spans 14 amino acids. The V gene's germline CDR1 is SGHRS and CDR2 YFSETQ. The CDR3 reads CASSASGSPGELFF.

This rearrangement joins TRBV11-2 to TRBJ2-7; TCRdb proposes TRBD1, but this gene call is untestable without DNA. Per germline, CDR1 SGHAT and CDR2 FQNNGV. CDR3 length: 14 residues. The CDR3: CASSLDSNDYEQYF. Drawing the rest from reference TRBV11-2 and TRBJ2-7, the complete variable domain is EAGVAQSPRYKIIEKRQSVAFWCNPISGHATLYWYQQILGQGPKLLIQFQNNGVVDDSQLPKDRFSAERLKGVDSTLKIQPAKLEDSAVYLCASSLDSNDYEQYFGPGTRLTVT.

The chain joins TRBV5-1 to TRBJ2-4; TCRdb picks TRBD1, but there is no DNA to check that call. The germline gives CDR1 SGHRS, CDR2 YFSETQ. The CDR3 loop spans 15 amino acids. Here the CDR3 reads CASSLVGATKNIQYF.

This rearrangement joins TRBV7-2 to TRBJ2-1; the TCRdb D gene call, TRBD1, has no DNA to confirm it. CDR1 SGHTA and CDR2 FQGNSA come from the germline V gene. The length of the CDR3 is 15 residues. The CDR3 is CASSLRRGNYNEQFF.

The chain uses TRBV7-2 and TRBJ2-5; TCRdb's D gene call, TRBD1, goes unchecked for lack of DNA. This CDR3 region has 17 residues. Germline CDR1 is SGHTA and CDR2 is FQGNSA. CDR3 loop: CASSLIARVPDGETQYF.

The chain joins TRBV7-2 to TRBJ2-5; the TCRdb call, TRBD1, lacks DNA for checking. From germline, CDR1 is SGHTA and CDR2 FQGNSA. The CDR3 sequence is 19 residues long. The CDR3 here is CASSLALAGTLYPQETQYF.

V gene TRBV7-7 combines with J gene TRBJ2-7; the TRBD1 assignment by TCRdb is unverifiable without DNA. Per germline, CDR1 SSHAT and CDR2 FNYEAQ (reference sequence). The CDR3 has 14 amino acids. The chain's CDR3 is CASRPRQLGDEQYF.

V gene TRBV6-6 combines with J gene TRBJ2-5; TCRdb indicates TRBD2, and absent DNA this call remains unverified. Germline CDR1 MNHNY, CDR2 SVGAGI (reference sequence). The length of the CDR3 is 13 residues. The CDR3 sequence is CASSSVEEETQYF.

The chain combines TRBV29-1 with TRBJ2-7; TCRdb proposes TRBD1, but this gene call is untestable without DNA. Looked up from germline, CDR1 is SQVTM and CDR2 is ANQGSEA. The CDR3 contains 12 residues. The CDR3 spells CSAQQGSYEQYF.